The 5 T cell receptor beta chains below were found in one sample sequenced in a study of T cell changes during pregnancy in multiple sclerosis. Measured with immunoSEQ multiplex PCR; TCRdb has only the in-frame clones, and not every one. In the table there are under 75,000 clones, about 94% of which are singletons. The sequencing here drew on CD8+ T cells from peripheral blood mononuclear cells, taken in the second trimester of pregnancy. These receptors came from a female donor with multiple sclerosis, enrolled in a pregnancy study.

The chain links TRBV15 to TRBJ1-2; D may be TRBD1 (6 bases). V lost 5 bases, J lost 1 base, and 8 bases lay in between. The V gene's germline CDR1 is LNHNV and CDR2 YYDKDF (reference sequence). The CDR3 contains 13 residues. CDR3 sequence (DNA): TGTGCCACCAGCGTAGGGGGTAACTATGGCTACACCTTC. Amino acid sequence: CATSVGGNYGYTF.

The chain links TRBV21-1 to TRBJ2-5; TRBD1 is taken as the D call from the table, unchecked against the DNA. TRBV21-1 is a pseudogene. The CDR3 extends over 16 amino acids. The CDR3 nucleotides read TGTGCCAGCAGCCTAGGAGGACAGGGGGCGGGGGAGACCCAGTACTTC. Translating gives CASSLGGQGAGETQYF.

The rearrangement joins TRBV7-3 to TRBJ2-1; TRBD1 aligns across 8 bases. The junction had 10 bases not matched to a gene; V was cut back by 4 bases and J by 8 bases. The germline CDR1 and CDR2 sequences are SGHTA and FQGTGA. The length of the CDR3 is 15 residues. The CDR3 loop reads CASSSGTGSWDEQFF. The CDR3 bases are TGTGCCAGCAGCTCCGGGACAGGATCCTGGGATGAGCAGTTCTTC.

CDR3 region: CAIGQGGSLLLNEQFF. Written as DNA, the CDR3 is TGTGCCATCGGACAGGGGGGCTCCCTCCTTCTCAATGAGCAGTTCTTC. The chain is built from TRBV28 and TRBJ2-1, with 10 bases lining up with TRBD1. This CDR3 is 16 amino acids long. The germline gives CDR1 MDHEN, CDR2 SYDVKM. The J segment lost 6 bases and the V segment lost 10 bases, leaving 15 bases of the junction unmatched.

The V and J genes are TRBV11-2 and TRBJ2-1; TRBD2 matches 10 bases. There are 18 residues in the CDR3. V was pared by 7 bases and J by 1 base, with 13 bases of the junction left unmatched. Germline values: CDR1 SGHAT, CDR2 FQNNGV. CDR3: CASTRPPSGGGSYNEQFF. In DNA, the CDR3 is TGTGCCAGCACCCGACCCCCTAGCGGGGGAGGATCCTACAATGAGCAGTTCTTC.